This T cell receptor beta chain was recovered during a study of T cell repertoires in cytomegalovirus infection. With regard to this clonotype: Its antigen remains unknown.

TCRdb re-analysed the reads in MiXCR, keeping a single row per CDR3 protein. The table lists around 430,000 distinct CDR3 sequences, approximately 42% of them singletons. The sequence came from a human donor in good health (CMV status not recorded). Some clones in this sample may be carry-over from other donors' samples. The starting material was cultured PBMCs, obtained from culture after CMV antigen stimulation.

For the CDR3, the DNA is TGTGCCAGCAGCTTAGCACCGGGACTACCTACTGGGGCCAACGTCCTGACTTTC. This codes for CASSLAPGLPTGANVLTF. The chain has TRBV7-8 and TRBJ2-6, with 7 positions matching TRBD2. The CDR3 length is 18 residues. Per germline, CDR1 SGHVS and CDR2 FQNEAQ. J was trimmed by 2 bases and V by 0 bases; bases with no gene match: 7. The whole variable domain, remainder taken from reference TRBV7-8 and TRBJ2-6, is GAGVSQSPRYKVAKRGQDVALRCDPISGHVSLFWYQQALGQGPEFLTYFQNEAQLDKSGLPSDRFFAERPEGSVSTLKIQRTQQEDSAVYLCASSLAPGLPTGANVLTFGAGSRLTVL.